A selection of T cell receptor beta chains follows, all from one sample in a study of blood T cell repertoires in COVID-19. TCRdb's copy holds only in-frame clones and misses some; the assay was immunoSEQ multiplex PCR. The data contain around 240,000 clones, 65% to 90% of them singletons. Material: peripheral blood. Receptors were obtained from a woman in her forties or fifties with acute or convalescent COVID-19. Each CDR3 is given with its conserved first and last residue. Each record gives: V gene, CDR3 length, D gene, J gene, clone size, CDR3 DNA, CDR3 protein. The D gene is left open where the match is weak. Only part of the rows carry a size: once, few, many, or a class if the clone is expanded.

TRBV19	14	TRBD1	TRBJ1-2	NA	TGTGCCAGTAGTATAGGACAGGGTTTGAGCGGCTACACCTTC	CASSIGQGLSGYTF
TRBV5-1	15	NA	TRBJ1-1	NA	TGCGCCAGCAGCCCCACTCAAACCGTGAACACTGAAGCTTTCTTT	CASSPTQTVNTEAFF
TRBV6-5	14	TRBD1	TRBJ1-1	NA	TGTGCCAGCAGTCGGGACAGACCGAACACTGAAGCTTTCTTT	CASSRDRPNTEAFF
TRBV30	15	NA	TRBJ1-4	once	TGTGCCTGGAGTGAGATCCAGGGCGTAGGTGAAAAACTGTTTTTT	CAWSEIQGVGEKLFF
TRBV7-7	16	TRBD1	TRBJ2-5	few	TGTGCTAGCAGCTTTGGGACAGGGGGCCCAGGGGAGACCCAGTACTTC	CASSFGTGGPGETQYF
TRBV27	14	NA	TRBJ2-5	NA	TGTGCCAGCAGTCGGGGGTGGCTGAAAGAGACCCAGTACTTC	CASSRGWLKETQYF
TRBV2	15	TRBD2	TRBJ2-7	few	TGTGCCAGCAGTAGGACTAGCGGGAGACCCCACGAGCAGTACTTC	CASSRTSGRPHEQYF
TRBV7-2	14	NA	TRBJ1-2	NA	TGTGCCAGCAGCTTAACAACAGGGAACTATGGCTACACCTTC	CASSLTTGNYGYTF
TRBV3-1/TRBV3-2	15	TRBD1	TRBJ2-7	NA	TGTGCCAGCAGTTCTGCAGGGACAGGGGTAGGCGAGCAGTACTTC	CASSSAGTGVGEQYF
TRBV6-5	15	TRBD2	TRBJ2-1	NA	TGTGCCACCCGAGCGGGGGGAAGCTCCTACAATGAGCAGTTCTTC	CATRAGGSSYNEQFF
TRBV7-8	17	TRBD2	TRBJ2-2	once	TGTGCCAGCAGCTTAGTTAGCGGGAATACGGGGTCCGGGGAGCTGTTTTTT	CASSLVSGNTGSGELFF
TRBV19	16	TRBD2	TRBJ2-1	once	TGTGCCAGTAGTAAGCCACTTAGCGGGGGGACTAATGAGCAGTTCTTC	CASSKPLSGGTNEQFF
TRBV10-2	19	NA	TRBJ1-5	NA	TGCGCCAGCACGGGGGAGCAGGTCCCTGGTTTTGGTAGCAATCAGCCCCAGCATTTT	CASTGEQVPGFGSNQPQHF
TRBV7-2	14	TRBD1	TRBJ1-1	NA	TGTGCCAGCAGCTTCGGGACAGGACCTTTAGCAGCTTTCTTT	CASSFGTGPLAAFF
TRBV30	14	NA	TRBJ1-2	NA	TGTGCCTGGAGTCTAATAAGGGGGACATATGGCTACACCTTC	CAWSLIRGTYGYTF
TRBV6-6	15	TRBD1	TRBJ1-5	NA	TGTGCCAGCATGAAGACAGGGGGTTGGGGTCAGCCCCAGCATTTT	CASMKTGGWGQPQHF
TRBV5-1	13	NA	TRBJ1-6	NA	TGCGCCAGCAGCTTTGAAGGGGGATCACCCCTCCACTTT	CASSFEGGSPLHF
TRBV30	13	NA	TRBJ1-2	NA	TGTGCCTGGAGTGTACTGTCCCCGGGGTGGTACACCTTC	CAWSVLSPGWYTF
TRBV19	12	NA	TRBJ1-1	NA	TGTGCCAGTAAGCAGGGTCCCACTGAAGCTTTCTTT	CASKQGPTEAFF
TRBV11-3	15	NA	TRBJ2-1	NA	TGTGCCAGCAGCCCAGGGGGGAGCTCCTACAATGAGCAGTTCTTC	CASSPGGSSYNEQFF
TRBV3-1/TRBV3-2	15	NA	TRBJ2-3	NA	TGTGCCAGCAGCCAATTAAGCGCCCGCACAGATACGCAGTATTTT	CASSQLSARTDTQYF
TRBV7-9	12	NA	TRBJ1-1	NA	TGTGCCACCGACGGAGCGAACACTGAAGCTTTCTTT	CATDGANTEAFF